This TCR beta chain was captured by sequencing in a study of PD-L1 blockade in urothelial cancer. Across the whole study: Bladder-origin urothelial cancer in males covered about nine tenths of the roughly 30 patients.

Patients each gave 1 to 8 samples, pretreatment and on-treatment. Only in-frame clones appear in the TCRdb table, and some are missing; sequencing was by immunoSEQ multiplex PCR. The table has under 50,000 clones, about nine tenths seen once. The CDR3 is made up of 14 amino acids. The J segment lost 4 bases and the V segment lost 2 bases, leaving 2 bases of the junction unmatched. Germline V gene data show CDR1 as MNHNS and CDR2 as SASEGT. The TCR comes from a man in his 70s with urothelial cancer. V and J are TRBV6-1 and TRBJ2-1, with 7 bases lining up with TRBD1. Sequencing was performed on PBMCs, taken around atezolizumab (anti-PD-L1) treatment. The CDR3 sequence: CASSERGRYNEQFF. The CDR3 DNA follows: TGTGCCAGCAGTGAAAGGGGGCGATACAATGAGCAGTTCTTC.